This T cell receptor (beta chain) was captured in a study of T cells in women clearing cervical HPV infection. Across the study: Controls gave blood once infection was undetectable; cases at lesion identification. Study observations and caveats: T-cell numbers per sample were unknown and may explain richness differences. CIN3+ cases had significantly higher TCR repertoire richness than controls, but evenness did not differ.

This table comes from immunoSEQ multiplex PCR, and its TCRdb copy is limited to in-frame clones, with some not included. The sample table sets out over 30,000 clones. In regard to this clone: Its antigen is currently unknown.

The TCR originated in a woman between 18 and 75 years old with a cervical HPV16 infection that either progressed to CIN3+ or cleared (not recorded which). The sample comprised blood buffy coat.

The CDR3 here is CSARVGAATNEKLFF. The part of the CDR3 DNA that was read is TGCAGTGCTAGAGTAGGGGCCGCAACTAATGAAAAA. The gene calls are TRBV20-1 and TRBJ1-4; tentatively, D is TRBD1 (5 bases). The CDR3 end lies 3 residues beyond the end of the read and is filled in from the germline J gene. Per germline, CDR1 DFQATT and CDR2 SNEGSKA (reference sequence). The CDR3 is 15 residues long. V was trimmed by 1 base and J by 0 bases, leaving 9 bases between them.